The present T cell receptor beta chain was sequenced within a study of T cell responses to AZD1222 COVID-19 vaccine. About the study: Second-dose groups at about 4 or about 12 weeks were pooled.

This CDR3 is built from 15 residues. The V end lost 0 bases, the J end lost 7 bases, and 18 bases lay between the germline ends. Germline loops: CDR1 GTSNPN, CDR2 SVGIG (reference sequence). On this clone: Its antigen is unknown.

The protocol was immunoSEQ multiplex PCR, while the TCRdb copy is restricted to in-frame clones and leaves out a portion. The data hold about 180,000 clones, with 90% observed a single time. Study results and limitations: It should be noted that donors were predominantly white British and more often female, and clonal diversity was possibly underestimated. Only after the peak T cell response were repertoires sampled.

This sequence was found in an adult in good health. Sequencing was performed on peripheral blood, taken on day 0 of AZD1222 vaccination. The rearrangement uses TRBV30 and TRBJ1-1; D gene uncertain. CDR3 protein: CAWSVLLEGSNEAFF. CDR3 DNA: TGTGCCTGGAGTGTACTTTTGGAGGGTTCCAATGAAGCTTTCTTT.